The clone carrying this TCR beta chain has just a few counts. Germline assignment: CDR1 SGDLS and CDR2 YYNGEE. CDR3 size: 20 residues. V gave up 4 bases and J gave up 4 bases; unmatched junction bases: 19. The data derive from a study of early T cells in non-severe SARS-CoV-2 infection. Tagging with unique molecular identifiers was applied to individual cDNA molecules. TCRdb called the 5' RACE reads again in MiXCR, with one record for every CDR3 protein. Of about 49,000 distinct CDR3 sequences detected, about 6.5% appear once; the ten largest clones hold approximately 2.6%. The TCR was taken from an adult who was a healthcare worker with PCR-confirmed SARS-CoV-2 infection or an uninfected control (not recorded which). J is TRBJ2-1 and V is TRBV9, with 11 positions matching TRBD1. Source: whole blood, taken at baseline. DNA of the CDR3: TGTGCCAGCAGCCCTGGGGGCTCGGGGGACAGGGGGTATTCGTACAATGAGCAGTTCTTC. Encoded protein: CASSPGGSGDRGYSYNEQFF. The full variable domain, completed using reference TRBV9 and TRBJ2-1, is DSGVTQTPKHLITATGQRVTLRCSPRSGDLSVYWYQQSLDQGLQFLIQYYNGEERAKGNILERFSAQQFPDLHSELNLSSLELGDSALYFCASSPGGSGDRGYSYNEQFFGPGTRLTVL.